This T cell receptor beta chain comes out of a study of blood T cells in healthy people across ages. Study results and limitations: Expanded clonotype shifts may have been confounded, as the donors had an unknown CMV status.

This clonotype was recorded at least ten times. Its target is unknown. Then a second PCR, running about 7 to 11 cycles, was carried out with a sample-barcoded 5' primer and a J-beta primer mix. TCRdb re-derived calls from the 5' RACE reads in MiXCR, one entry per CDR3 protein. This sample yields under 950,000 distinct CDR3 sequences, of which about a fifth are seen a single time; 20% to 25% belongs to the top ten. The germline CDR1 and CDR2 sequences are MNHEY and SVGAGI. The V gene lost 6 bases and the J gene lost 4 bases, with 15 bases spanning the gap. The CDR3 extends over 14 amino acids. Healthy Caucasians from Russia aged roughly 6 to 90 served as donors. Isolation recovered at least 6 million PBMCs from every sample.

The sample taken for sequencing was blood. The TCR originated in a man between 65 and 85 years old in good health. The V gene is TRBV6-5, the J gene TRBJ2-5; tentatively, D is TRBD1 (5 bases). This CDR3 is CASSQQVSGETQYF. CDR3 sequence (DNA): TGTGCCAGCAGCCAACAGGTTTCGGGAGAGACCCAGTACTTC.